These T cell receptor beta chains were read from a single sample in a study of blood T cell repertoires in COVID-19. Some clones are missing from TCRdb's copy, which holds only in-frame ones; the method was immunoSEQ multiplex PCR. The sample lists 350,000 to 450,000 clones; about nine tenths were seen once. Sequenced: PBMCs or T cells enriched from blood (not recorded which). The receptors originated from a woman younger than 45 who had recovered from COVID-19. CDR3s include the opening cysteine and the closing phenylalanine or tryptophan. Fields, in order: J gene, V gene, D gene, clone size, CDR3 DNA, CDR3 protein. A D gene is named only where the DNA matches it firmly. Clone size is not always given. Where it is, it says once, few, many or a class for expanded clones.

j_call: TRBJ2-1; v_call: TRBV4-2; d_call: TRBD2; clone_size: -; cdr3_nt: TGTGCCAGCAGCTTACGACTAGCGGGAGTTGGCAATGAGCAGTTCTTC; cdr3_aa: CASSLRLAGVGNEQFF
j_call: TRBJ1-1; v_call: TRBV29-1; d_call: TRBD1; clone_size: -; cdr3_nt: TGCAGCGTTTCTGACAGGGGGTATGAAATGAACACTGAAGCTTTCTTT; cdr3_aa: CSVSDRGYEMNTEAFF
j_call: TRBJ1-1; v_call: TRBV6-5; d_call: TRBD1; clone_size: -; cdr3_nt: TGTGCCAGCAGCCGGGGACAGATTTACACTGAAGCTTTCTTT; cdr3_aa: CASSRGQIYTEAFF
j_call: TRBJ1-5; v_call: TRBV19; d_call: TRBD1; clone_size: -; cdr3_nt: TGTGCCAGTAGTACTGAGACAGGGATCGGCAATCAGCCCCAGCATTTT; cdr3_aa: CASSTETGIGNQPQHF
j_call: TRBJ1-1; v_call: TRBV10-3; d_call: TRBD1; clone_size: -; cdr3_nt: TGTGCCATCAGGGAGGGGGACAGGGACACTGAAGCTTTCTTT; cdr3_aa: CAIREGDRDTEAFF
j_call: TRBJ2-7; v_call: TRBV11-2; d_call: TRBD2; clone_size: once; cdr3_nt: TGTGCCAGCAGCTCCCAGCGGGGCAGATTAAACTACGAGCAGTACTTC; cdr3_aa: CASSSQRGRLNYEQYF
j_call: TRBJ2-3; v_call: TRBV30; d_call: TRBD2; clone_size: -; cdr3_nt: TGTGCCTGGAGTGTCCGGACTAGCGGGGGGTTAGATACGCAGTATTTT; cdr3_aa: CAWSVRTSGGLDTQYF
j_call: TRBJ2-6; v_call: TRBV4-3; d_call: TRBD1; clone_size: -; cdr3_nt: TGCGCCAGCAGCCAAGATTCATACAGGGGGTTTCTTGGGGCCAACGTCCTGACTTTC; cdr3_aa: CASSQDSYRGFLGANVLTF
j_call: TRBJ2-1; v_call: TRBV7-8; d_call: TRBD1; clone_size: -; cdr3_nt: TGTGCCAGCAGCGCAGAGACAGGGCCCAATGAGCAGTTCTTC; cdr3_aa: CASSAETGPNEQFF
j_call: TRBJ1-1; v_call: TRBV7-9; d_call: -; clone_size: -; cdr3_nt: TGTGCCAGCAGCTTAGCCGGGGGGAGCGGGACTGAAGCTTTCTTT; cdr3_aa: CASSLAGGSGTEAFF
j_call: TRBJ1-6; v_call: TRBV6-5; d_call: -; clone_size: -; cdr3_nt: TGTGCCAGCAGTTACCGGGGGATTTCACCCCTCCACTTT; cdr3_aa: CASSYRGISPLHF
j_call: TRBJ2-2; v_call: TRBV29-1; d_call: TRBD1; clone_size: -; cdr3_nt: TGCAGCGTACTTTCCGACAGGGCCACCGGGGAGCTGTTTTTT; cdr3_aa: CSVLSDRATGELFF
j_call: TRBJ1-2; v_call: TRBV6-5; d_call: TRBD1; clone_size: -; cdr3_nt: TGTGCCAGCAGTTACTCGGTCTTAGCAGGGGGACATGGCTACACCTTC; cdr3_aa: CASSYSVLAGGHGYTF
j_call: TRBJ2-7; v_call: TRBV27; d_call: TRBD1; clone_size: -; cdr3_nt: TGTGCCAGCAGCCGGGACAGGGGGCGAACTGACTCCTACGAGCAGTACTTC; cdr3_aa: CASSRDRGRTDSYEQYF
j_call: TRBJ2-1; v_call: TRBV7-9; d_call: -; clone_size: -; cdr3_nt: TGTGCCAGCAGCCCCCCCAGAGGGGAGGATGAGCAGTTCTTC; cdr3_aa: CASSPPRGEDEQFF
j_call: TRBJ2-1; v_call: TRBV10-3; d_call: -; clone_size: -; cdr3_nt: TGTGCCATCAGTGAGTCTAGCGGCGCGGAGGAGCAGTTCTTC; cdr3_aa: CAISESSGAEEQFF
j_call: TRBJ1-1; v_call: TRBV29-1; d_call: -; clone_size: -; cdr3_nt: TGCAGCGTTTCCAGGGGCGGCATGAACACTGAAGCTTTCTTT; cdr3_aa: CSVSRGGMNTEAFF
j_call: TRBJ1-2; v_call: TRBV30; d_call: -; clone_size: -; cdr3_nt: TGTGCCTGGAGTGTAATCTCTCCCTTGCGGCCCTACACCTTC; cdr3_aa: CAWSVISPLRPYTF
j_call: TRBJ2-2; v_call: TRBV9; d_call: TRBD2; clone_size: -; cdr3_nt: TGTGCCAGCAGCGCGCCGACAGTGACTAGCGGGGAAAGGGAGCTGTTTTTT; cdr3_aa: CASSAPTVTSGERELFF
j_call: TRBJ1-1; v_call: TRBV3-1/TRBV3-2; d_call: -; clone_size: -; cdr3_nt: TGTGCCAGCAGCCAGACAAGTACGGGGTTGAACACTGAAGCTTTCTTT; cdr3_aa: CASSQTSTGLNTEAFF
j_call: TRBJ2-7; v_call: TRBV5-1; d_call: TRBD1; clone_size: -; cdr3_nt: TGCGCCAGCAGAACGGCACAGGGGACCTACGAGCAGTACTTC; cdr3_aa: CASRTAQGTYEQYF
j_call: TRBJ2-7; v_call: TRBV7-2; d_call: TRBD1; clone_size: -; cdr3_nt: TGTGCCAGCAGCTTCGCCGGGACAGACTTTTACGAGCAGTACTTC; cdr3_aa: CASSFAGTDFYEQYF
j_call: TRBJ1-4; v_call: TRBV2; d_call: TRBD1; clone_size: -; cdr3_nt: TGTGCCAGCAGTTCAGGGGGCGCCGGCGAAAAACTGTTTTTT; cdr3_aa: CASSSGGAGEKLFF
j_call: TRBJ2-1; v_call: TRBV5-5; d_call: TRBD2; clone_size: -; cdr3_nt: TGTGCCAGCAGCTCCCGGATGACTAGCGAGCGGGTGAGAAATGAGCAGTTCTTC; cdr3_aa: CASSSRMTSERVRNEQFF
j_call: TRBJ2-5; v_call: TRBV9; d_call: -; clone_size: -; cdr3_nt: TGTGCCAGCAGCGGATCTTTCGAGGGGGAAGAGACCCAGTACTTC; cdr3_aa: CASSGSFEGEETQYF
j_call: TRBJ2-2; v_call: TRBV19; d_call: -; clone_size: -; cdr3_nt: TGTGCCAGTAATCATCCAGGTACTCTCCTCAACACCGGGGAGCTGTTTTTT; cdr3_aa: CASNHPGTLLNTGELFF
j_call: TRBJ2-7; v_call: TRBV29-1; d_call: TRBD1; clone_size: once; cdr3_nt: TGCAGCGTTGGAACCTGGACAGGGGCGATCCTCTACGAGCAGTACTTC; cdr3_aa: CSVGTWTGAILYEQYF
j_call: TRBJ2-1; v_call: TRBV7-2; d_call: -; clone_size: -; cdr3_nt: TGTGCCAGCAGCTTAATTGCGGGCAGCCCGAACAATGAGCAGTTCTTC; cdr3_aa: CASSLIAGSPNNEQFF
j_call: TRBJ2-3; v_call: TRBV7-2; d_call: TRBD1; clone_size: once; cdr3_nt: TGTGCCAGCAGCTTAGCCGTCGCCGGGACAGCTAAAGCCACAGGAGGATATTTT; cdr3_aa: CASSLAVAGTAKATGGYF
j_call: TRBJ1-4; v_call: TRBV29-1; d_call: -; clone_size: -; cdr3_nt: TGCAGCGTTAGGGGACTTGATGAAAAACTGTTTTTT; cdr3_aa: CSVRGLDEKLFF
j_call: TRBJ2-3; v_call: TRBV7-9; d_call: -; clone_size: -; cdr3_nt: TGTGCCAGCAGCGCAGCAGGGGATGGCACAGATACGCAGTATTTT; cdr3_aa: CASSAAGDGTDTQYF
j_call: TRBJ1-2; v_call: TRBV19; d_call: -; clone_size: -; cdr3_nt: TGTGCCAGTGGCCCAGGGGATGAGGGCTACACCTTC; cdr3_aa: CASGPGDEGYTF
j_call: TRBJ1-2; v_call: TRBV24-1; d_call: TRBD1; clone_size: -; cdr3_nt: TGTGCCACCAGTGATCGGACAGGCTATGGCTACACCTTC; cdr3_aa: CATSDRTGYGYTF
j_call: TRBJ1-6; v_call: TRBV10-3; d_call: -; clone_size: few; cdr3_nt: TGTGCCATCAGGAGGGCCTCCTTCTCGGATTCACCCCTCCACTTT; cdr3_aa: CAIRRASFSDSPLHF
j_call: TRBJ2-1; v_call: TRBV29-1; d_call: TRBD1; clone_size: -; cdr3_nt: TGCAGCGTTGACGGGAGGACAGGGGGCCATAATGAGCAGTTCTTC; cdr3_aa: CSVDGRTGGHNEQFF
j_call: TRBJ2-7; v_call: TRBV6-5; d_call: -; clone_size: -; cdr3_nt: TGTGCCAGCAGTTACGGCGCGTGGGGCGACTCCTACGAGCAGTACTTC; cdr3_aa: CASSYGAWGDSYEQYF
j_call: TRBJ1-6; v_call: TRBV5-6; d_call: -; clone_size: -; cdr3_nt: TGTGCCAGCAGCGTCAGGGTATTAGGGTCACCCCTCCACTTT; cdr3_aa: CASSVRVLGSPLHF
j_call: TRBJ1-2; v_call: TRBV24-1; d_call: TRBD1; clone_size: -; cdr3_nt: TGTGCCACCAGTGACCCGGGACAGGGTTACGGCTACACCTTC; cdr3_aa: CATSDPGQGYGYTF
j_call: TRBJ1-1; v_call: TRBV6-5; d_call: -; clone_size: -; cdr3_nt: TGTGCCAGCAGTTACCTAGGGGGGAACACTGAAGCTTTCTTT; cdr3_aa: CASSYLGGNTEAFF
j_call: TRBJ1-1; v_call: TRBV9; d_call: -; clone_size: -; cdr3_nt: TGTGCCAGCAGCCTGGGTCGGGGGGGCACTGAAGCTTTCTTT; cdr3_aa: CASSLGRGGTEAFF
j_call: TRBJ2-5; v_call: TRBV13; d_call: -; clone_size: -; cdr3_nt: TGTGCCAGCAGACAGCAGCAAGAGACCCAGTACTTC; cdr3_aa: CASRQQQETQYF
j_call: TRBJ2-1; v_call: TRBV5-6; d_call: -; clone_size: once; cdr3_nt: TGTGCCAGCAGCTTGGATCCAGGCGAGCAGTTCTTC; cdr3_aa: CASSLDPGEQFF
j_call: TRBJ2-7; v_call: TRBV3-1/TRBV3-2; d_call: TRBD1; clone_size: -; cdr3_nt: TGTGCCAGCAGCCTCCCGGGACAGGGTTTCGACGAGCAGTACTTC; cdr3_aa: CASSLPGQGFDEQYF
j_call: TRBJ2-1; v_call: TRBV5-1; d_call: TRBD2; clone_size: once; cdr3_nt: TGCGCCAGCAGCTTACACGTCCCGGGACTAGCGGGGACGAACAATGAGCAGTTCTTC; cdr3_aa: CASSLHVPGLAGTNNEQFF
j_call: TRBJ2-7; v_call: TRBV27; d_call: TRBD2; clone_size: -; cdr3_nt: TGTGCCAGCAGTTTAGCGGGAGACTACGAGCAGTACTTC; cdr3_aa: CASSLAGDYEQYF
j_call: TRBJ1-2; v_call: TRBV19; d_call: TRBD1; clone_size: once; cdr3_nt: TGTGCCAGTAATCCGGCAGGGGGTGGCTACACCTTC; cdr3_aa: CASNPAGGGYTF
j_call: TRBJ2-1; v_call: TRBV10-2; d_call: TRBD2; clone_size: -; cdr3_nt: TGCGCCAGCACCAGACTAGCGGGAGCGCGAGTCTCCTACAATGAGCAGTTCTTC; cdr3_aa: CASTRLAGARVSYNEQFF
j_call: TRBJ1-1; v_call: TRBV19; d_call: TRBD1; clone_size: -; cdr3_nt: TGTGCCAGTAGTCCGACAGGGAGAAACACTGAAGCTTTCTTT; cdr3_aa: CASSPTGRNTEAFF
j_call: TRBJ2-2; v_call: TRBV7-9; d_call: -; clone_size: -; cdr3_nt: TGTGCCAGCAGCTTATATCCGGACAGGAACACCGGGGAGCTGTTTTTT; cdr3_aa: CASSLYPDRNTGELFF
j_call: TRBJ2-2; v_call: TRBV6-2/TRBV6-3; d_call: -; clone_size: -; cdr3_nt: TGTGCCAGCAGCCTACCTCGGACCGGGGAGCTGTTTTTT; cdr3_aa: CASSLPRTGELFF
j_call: TRBJ2-7; v_call: TRBV12-3/TRBV12-4; d_call: -; clone_size: few; cdr3_nt: TGTGCCAGCAGTTGGGGGACAAACTACGAGCAGTACTTC; cdr3_aa: CASSWGTNYEQYF
j_call: TRBJ2-7; v_call: TRBV27; d_call: -; clone_size: -; cdr3_nt: TGTGCCAGCAGTTTGGCAGGGGACTACGAGCAGTACTTC; cdr3_aa: CASSLAGDYEQYF
j_call: TRBJ2-3; v_call: TRBV28; d_call: TRBD2; clone_size: -; cdr3_nt: TGTGCCAGCAGTTTATATAGCGGGAGCACAGATACGCAGTATTTT; cdr3_aa: CASSLYSGSTDTQYF
j_call: TRBJ1-2; v_call: TRBV7-8; d_call: TRBD1; clone_size: once; cdr3_nt: TGTGCCAGCAGCGCTAGCCCCGGGACAGGGGGTAGATATGGCTACACCTTC; cdr3_aa: CASSASPGTGGRYGYTF
j_call: TRBJ2-1; v_call: TRBV5-1; d_call: TRBD1; clone_size: -; cdr3_nt: TGCGCCAGCAGCTTAAGGACAGGCCGTCCACAAGGAATAAACAATGAGCAGTTCTTC; cdr3_aa: CASSLRTGRPQGINNEQFF
j_call: TRBJ2-3; v_call: TRBV6-5; d_call: TRBD2; clone_size: few; cdr3_nt: TGTGCCAGCGGGCGGGAGGGCCTCACAGATACGCAGTATTTT; cdr3_aa: CASGREGLTDTQYF
j_call: TRBJ2-1; v_call: TRBV6-5; d_call: -; clone_size: -; cdr3_nt: TGTGCCAGCCAAGGGGGGGGGCATTATGAGCAGTTCTTC; cdr3_aa: CASQGGGHYEQFF